This TCR beta chain came from a study of T cell clones after liver transplantation (dated by TCRdb to between 2017 and 2020). Notes on the research overall: ITN030ST, the source of the samples, was a randomized trial that attempted immunosuppression withdrawal within 2 years of liver transplantation. After a pre-transplant mixed lymphocyte reaction, TCRbeta sequencing was used to pinpoint donor-reactive T cell clones, which were subsequently tracked in post-transplant blood. As an antigen-independent comparator for the donor-reactive sequences, third party-reactive TCRbeta sequences from pre-transplant MLRs were identified as well. Three of the eight recipients were HCV-positive; the others were transplanted for non-autoimmune, non-viral indications. The subjects received no induction therapy and were kept on standard immunosuppression until randomization at 12-24 months post-transplant. To count as tolerant, a recipient had to stay completely off immunosuppression for at least one year without liver enzymes climbing beyond twice the upper limit of normal. Blood samples were collected pre-transplant, then pre-randomization ahead of withdrawal, and finally post-randomization once withdrawal had either been completed or failed. The study cohort included 8 liver transplant recipients, of whom 3 were classified as tolerant and 5 as non-tolerant.

Note on this clone: The antigen it recognizes is unknown. It has no much larger one-base neighbor in the sample; base qualities were not kept.

Including cysteine and phenylalanine, the CDR3 has 14 amino acids. Only CDR3 DNA remains: 42 bases, in frame from the first base. V lost 5 bases and J lost 4 bases; the stretch between them is 14 bases long. The germline V gene provides CDR1 SQVTM and CDR2 ANQGSEA. Using immunoSEQ, frozen genomic DNA was subjected to high-throughput TCRbeta CDR3 sequencing, a process that included PCR amplification, mapping, bias correction and internal controls. In the original analysis: Only productive rearrangements were retained, and each unique TCRbeta sequence was defined by its CDR3 nucleotide sequence together with its V and J gene. A sequence counted as donor-reactive only if the sequence showed at least 5-fold expansion in CFSE-low cells compared with unstimulated pre-transplant cells and had a frequency of at least 0.01%. Minimum frequency thresholds were set for each subject based on the unstimulated sample with the lowest template count, ensuring at least 90% detection power. Jensen-Shannon divergence between the top 1000 TCRbeta sequences post-transplant and pre-transplant was used to measure repertoire turnover. Two-sided Fisher's exact tests were used to test for changes in how often donor-reactive sequences were detected. Drawn from immuneACCESS, this table holds only the in-frame rearrangements with V and J called that TCRdb kept. Clones are partly lost; checked studies trace under half to an unresolved V gene and leave the rest unexplained. The DNA was the basis for D and trimming; V, J and clone size are from that table. In all, the sample holds approximately 51,000 clones, and roughly nine tenths of those were seen once. The ten largest clones take up around an eighth of the sample.

Paper-wide results and their limitations: Conclusions were preliminary, limited by small, heterogeneous patient numbers and non-standardized post-transplant time points. Because no allograft tissue specimens were available, donor-reactive T cells may have migrated into the graft instead of being deleted. Donor-reactive sequences declined more than third party-reactive ones, suggesting partial antigen-specific deletion unrelated to withdrawal success. In most of the 8 subjects, circulating donor-reactive CD4 TCRbeta sequences decreased significantly after transplant, regardless of tolerance or HCV status. When repertoire turnover was accounted for, significantly reduced detection of donor-reactive sequences was found in 7 of 8 subjects for CD4 and in 8 of 8 subjects for CD8. In a couple of subjects, low numbers of available donor cells limited the measurable donor-reactive repertoire.

Thawed unstimulated PBMCs were stained for CD3, CD4 and CD8 and FACS-sorted into CD3+CD4+ and CD3+CD8+ populations. Each of the 8 studied subjects was randomized to immunosuppression withdrawal. The Qiagen DNeasy Blood and Tissue Kit was used for genomic DNA isolation. The specimen was CD8+ T cells from blood, collected 12 months after liver transplant. The TCR was taken from a human patient who received a liver transplant. Where a transplant has occurred, the graft donor may have supplied some of the T cells. The chain joins TRBV29-1 to TRBJ2-2; the D region possibly corresponds to TRBD1 (6 bases align). The DNA sequence reads TGCAGCGTTTTCAGGGGATTGGGCACCGGGGAGCTGTTTTTT. This codes for CSVFRGLGTGELFF.